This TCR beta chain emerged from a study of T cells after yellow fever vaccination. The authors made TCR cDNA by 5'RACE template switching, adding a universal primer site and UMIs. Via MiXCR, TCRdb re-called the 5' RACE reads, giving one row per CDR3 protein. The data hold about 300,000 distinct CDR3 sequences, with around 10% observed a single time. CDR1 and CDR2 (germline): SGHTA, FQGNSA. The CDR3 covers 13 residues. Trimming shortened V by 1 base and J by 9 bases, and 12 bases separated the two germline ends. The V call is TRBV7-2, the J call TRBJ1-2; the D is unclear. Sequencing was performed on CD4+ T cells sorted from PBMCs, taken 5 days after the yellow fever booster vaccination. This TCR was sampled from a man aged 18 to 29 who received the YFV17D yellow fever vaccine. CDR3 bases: TGTGCCAGCAGCTTAGGTCCCCCCTCTCGCTACACCTTC. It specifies CASSLGPPSRYTF.